The rows below give T cell receptor beta chains drawn from one sample of a study of long-term antiretroviral therapy in people with HIV. TCRdb's table, derived via immunoSEQ multiplex PCR, lists solely in-frame clones and lacks some. The repertoire holds more than 20,000 clones, with 80% to 85% as singletons. The sequences come from unsorted PBMCs, collected 1.2 years after starting antiretroviral therapy. Source of these receptors: a woman in her thirties or forties with HIV. CDR3s include the opening cysteine and the closing phenylalanine or tryptophan. D genes are given only for firm matches. Part of the rows lack a size; the others show once, few, many or a class for expanded clones.

TRBV5-1	TRBD1	-	TRBJ2-2	CASSFGLGVGQVNTGELFF	TGCGCCAGCAGCTTCGGGCTCGGTGTGGGACAGGTGAACACCGGGGAGCTGTTTTTT
TRBV18	TRBD1	-	TRBJ1-5	CASSRQGARNQPQHF	TGTGCCAGCTCACGACAGGGGGCCCGTAATCAGCCCCAGCATTTT
TRBV11-1	TRBD1	-	TRBJ1-1	CASSLVTGATEAFF	TGTGCCAGCAGCTTAGTGACAGGGGCCACTGAAGCTTTCTTT
TRBV12-5	-	-	TRBJ2-7	CASGLVRLTFRTYEQYF	TGTGCTAGTGGTTTGGTACGTCTGACCTTCAGAACCTACGAGCAGTACTTC
TRBV28	-	-	TRBJ2-5	CASSLTYGTLETQYF	TGTGCCAGCAGTTTAACCTACGGGACATTGGAGACCCAGTACTTC
TRBV5-1	-	-	TRBJ1-3	CASSLVLGLDSGNTIYF	TGCGCCAGCAGCTTGGTTCTGGGCTTGGACTCTGGAAACACCATATATTTT
TRBV4-1	TRBD2	-	TRBJ2-5	CASSQGTSGSLQETQYF	TGCGCCAGCAGCCAAGGGACTAGCGGGAGCTTACAAGAGACCCAGTACTTC
TRBV6-1	-	-	TRBJ2-7	CATWTASSYEQYF	TGTGCCACCTGGACGGCGAGCTCCTACGAGCAGTACTTC
TRBV6-5	-	-	TRBJ2-7	CASSYSTVSREQYF	TGTGCCAGCAGTTACTCGACTGTTTCCCGCGAGCAGTACTTC
TRBV30	-	-	TRBJ2-5	CAWSATRETQYF	TGTGCCTGGAGTGCCACCAGAGAGACCCAGTACTTC
TRBV7-9	-	-	TRBJ2-3	CASTLAWGEEDTQYF	TGTGCCAGCACCTTAGCTTGGGGGGAAGAAGATACGCAGTATTTT
TRBV6-6	-	-	TRBJ1-1	CASSLQGWGPEAFF	TGTGCCAGCAGTTTACAGGGTTGGGGGCCTGAAGCTTTCTTT
TRBV25-1	-	-	TRBJ2-1	CASSLGLGGYDEQFF	TGTGCCAGCAGTCTTGGACTAGGGGGATACGATGAGCAGTTCTTC
TRBV11-2	TRBD1	-	TRBJ1-2	CASSPQGAWGYTF	TGTGCCAGCAGCCCACAGGGGGCGTGGGGCTACACCTTC
TRBV5-4	-	-	TRBJ1-1	CASSRNTEAFF	TGTGCCAGCAGCCGGAACACTGAAGCTTTCTTT
TRBV27	TRBD1	once	TRBJ2-1	CASSPRQGIYNEQFF	TGTGCCAGCAGTCCTAGACAGGGTATCTACAATGAGCAGTTCTTC
TRBV9	TRBD2	-	TRBJ2-7	CASSVEASGSHEQYF	TGTGCCAGCAGCGTAGAGGCTAGCGGGAGCCACGAGCAGTACTTC
TRBV7-9	-	-	TRBJ2-3	CASSLGVGTDTQYF	TGTGCCAGCAGCTTAGGGGTGGGTACAGATACGCAGTATTTT
TRBV4-2	TRBD2	-	TRBJ2-7	CASSQSGRPYEQYF	TGTGCCAGCAGCCAAAGCGGGAGGCCCTACGAGCAGTACTTC
TRBV7-8	-	-	TRBJ2-2	CASSLADWTGELFF	TGTGCCAGCAGCTTAGCCGACTGGACCGGGGAGCTGTTTTTT
TRBV11-2	-	-	TRBJ1-4	CASSLGEESRNEKLFF	TGTGCCAGCAGCTTAGGGGAGGAGAGCCGAAATGAAAAACTGTTTTTT
TRBV29-1	-	-	TRBJ1-1	CSVELGMNTEAFF	TGCAGCGTTGAGCTTGGGATGAACACTGAAGCTTTCTTT
TRBV4-2	-	few	TRBJ1-2	CASSPREGNYGYTF	TGTGCCAGCAGCCCTAGGGAAGGGAACTATGGCTACACCTTC
TRBV7-8	-	-	TRBJ2-3	CASSFGRAPFSTDTQYF	TGTGCCAGCAGCTTCGGTAGGGCACCCTTTAGCACAGATACGCAGTATTTT
TRBV27	TRBD2	-	TRBJ2-3	CASSLRGSGIVADTQYF	TGTGCCAGCAGTTTGAGAGGTAGCGGGATAGTTGCAGATACGCAGTATTTT
TRBV18	TRBD2	once	TRBJ2-7	CASSQIWTSGTYEQYF	TGTGCCAGCTCGCAGATTTGGACTAGCGGAACCTACGAGCAGTACTTC
TRBV5-6	-	-	TRBJ2-3	CASSLGGWGTDTQYF	TGTGCCAGCAGCTTGGGCGGGTGGGGCACAGATACGCAGTATTTT
TRBV28	-	-	TRBJ2-5	CASSASGPSQETQYF	TGTGCCAGCAGTGCTTCCGGACCTTCACAAGAGACCCAGTACTTC
TRBV7-8	-	-	TRBJ2-7	CASSWDYEQYF	TGTGCCAGCAGTTGGGATTACGAGCAGTACTTC
TRBV11-2	TRBD2	-	TRBJ2-7	CASSRPGTSASDYEQYF	TGTGCCAGCAGCCGGCCCGGGACTAGCGCGAGCGACTACGAGCAGTACTTC
TRBV6-5	-	-	TRBJ2-1	CASSYLQGSPDNEQFF	TGTGCCAGCAGTTACTTACAGGGTAGCCCCGACAATGAGCAGTTCTTC
TRBV6-5	-	-	TRBJ2-3	CASSYESTGLMQYF	TGTGCCAGCAGCTATGAATCAACAGGCCTCATGCAGTATTTT
TRBV6-5	-	-	TRBJ1-3	CASRTFSGNTIYF	TGTGCCAGCAGGACCTTCTCTGGAAACACCATATATTTT
TRBV7-9	TRBD1	-	TRBJ1-3	CASSTDRGDPGNTIYF	TGTGCCAGCAGCACCGACAGGGGGGATCCTGGAAACACCATATATTTT
TRBV5-1	TRBD1	-	TRBJ1-3	CASSGGDSSGNTIYF	TGCGCCAGCAGCGGGGGGGACAGCTCTGGAAACACCATATATTTT
TRBV9	-	-	TRBJ2-7	CASSVATAYEQYF	TGTGCCAGCAGCGTAGCTACAGCCTACGAGCAGTACTTC
TRBV6-4	TRBD1	-	TRBJ2-7	CASSDSKSRDRGYEQYF	TGTGCCAGCAGTGACTCTAAAAGCCGGGACAGGGGCTACGAGCAGTACTTC
TRBV5-1	TRBD1	few	TRBJ1-2	CASSLQGDGYTF	TGCGCCAGCAGCTTGCAGGGGGACGGCTACACCTTC
TRBV7-2	-	-	TRBJ1-5	CASSVNNQPQHF	TGTGCCAGCAGCGTAAACAATCAGCCCCAGCATTTT
TRBV2	-	once	TRBJ1-2	CASKDYYGYTF	TGTGCCAGCAAAGACTACTATGGCTACACCTTC
TRBV4-1	-	-	TRBJ2-1	CASSHVQDEQFF	TGCGCCAGCAGCCACGTCCAGGATGAGCAGTTCTTC
TRBV11-2	TRBD1	-	TRBJ2-7	CASSRLGGTGTYEQYF	TGTGCCAGCAGTCGCCTGGGCGGGACAGGGACCTACGAGCAGTACTTC
TRBV29-1	-	-	TRBJ2-1	CSAEGGLHNEQFF	TGCAGCGCTGAGGGCGGGTTACACAATGAGCAGTTCTTC
TRBV27	-	-	TRBJ1-1	CASGMDSARAFF	TGTGCCAGCGGAATGGACAGTGCCAGAGCTTTCTTT
TRBV11-2	TRBD2	-	TRBJ2-3	CASSRLAGSGDTQYF	TGTGCCAGCAGCCGACTAGCGGGATCTGGAGATACGCAGTATTTT
TRBV7-7	TRBD2	-	TRBJ2-1	CASSLGTSGYNEQFF	TGTGCCAGCAGCTTAGGTACTAGCGGTTACAATGAGCAGTTCTTC
TRBV6-6	-	-	TRBJ1-2	CASSRTDYGYTF	TGTGCCAGCAGTCGGACAGATTATGGCTACACCTTC
TRBV14	-	-	TRBJ2-5	CASSHPGGGPKETQYF	TGTGCCAGCAGCCATCCCGGAGGGGGGCCGAAGGAGACCCAGTACTTC
TRBV7-2	-	-	TRBJ1-5	CASSLSQGYGNQPQHF	TGTGCCAGCAGCCTTAGCCAGGGGTACGGCAATCAGCCCCAGCATTTT
TRBV7-2	TRBD2	-	TRBJ2-3	CASSLSFSGAAPDTQYF	TGTGCCAGCAGCTTAAGTTTCAGCGGGGCTGCACCCGATACGCAGTATTTT
TRBV7-9	TRBD1	-	TRBJ2-7	CASSLGQATLHEQYF	TGTGCCAGCAGCCTAGGACAGGCGACCCTCCACGAGCAGTACTTC